The source of this TCR beta chain is a study of response to subunit inactivated influenza vaccine. TCRdb re-analysed the RT-PCR reads in MiXCR, keeping a single row per CDR3 protein. The profile shows a few hundred thousand distinct CDR3 sequences, approximately 7.7% of them singletons. Germline V lookup: CDR1 MNHEY, CDR2 SVGEGT. Trimming removed 6 bases from V and 5 bases from J, with 20 bases in between. The CDR3 has 16 amino acids. This TCR was recovered from a man in his fifties or sixties who received an inactivated influenza vaccine. J is TRBJ2-1 and V is TRBV6-2 or TRBV6-3, with D perhaps TRBD1 (6 bases). Sequenced here: PBMCs from blood, sampled about 24 months after vaccination. The CDR3: CASRWTESTTNNEQFF. The CDR3 nucleotides read TGTGCCAGCAGATGGACAGAATCAACTACCAACAATGAGCAGTTCTTC.